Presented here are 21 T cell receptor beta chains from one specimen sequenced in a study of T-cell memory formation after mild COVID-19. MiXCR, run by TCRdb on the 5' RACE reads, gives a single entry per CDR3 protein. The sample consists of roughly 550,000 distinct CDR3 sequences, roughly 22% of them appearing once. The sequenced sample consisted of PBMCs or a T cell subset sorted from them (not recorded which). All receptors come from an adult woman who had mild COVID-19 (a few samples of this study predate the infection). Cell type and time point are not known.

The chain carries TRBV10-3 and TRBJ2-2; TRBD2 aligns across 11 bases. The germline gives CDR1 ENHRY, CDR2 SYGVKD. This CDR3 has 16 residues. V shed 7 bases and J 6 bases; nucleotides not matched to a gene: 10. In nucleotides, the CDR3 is TGTGCCATCAATACTAAGGAGACTAGCGGGGCCGGGGAGCTGTTTTTT. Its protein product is CAINTKETSGAGELFF.

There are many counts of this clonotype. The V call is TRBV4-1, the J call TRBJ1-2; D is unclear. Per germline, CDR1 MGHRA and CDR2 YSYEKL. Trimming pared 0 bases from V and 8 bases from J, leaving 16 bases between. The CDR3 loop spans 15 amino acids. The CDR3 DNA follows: TGCGCCAGCAGCCAAGATCTTATCACGGCCACGGGCTACACCTTC. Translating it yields CASSQDLITATGYTF.

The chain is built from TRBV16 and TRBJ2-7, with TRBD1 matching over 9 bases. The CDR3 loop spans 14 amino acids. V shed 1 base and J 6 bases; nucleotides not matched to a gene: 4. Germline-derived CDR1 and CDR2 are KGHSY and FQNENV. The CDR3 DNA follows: TGTGCCAGCAGCCAATACAGGGGGCAAGGCGAGCAGTACTTC. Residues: CASSQYRGQGEQYF.

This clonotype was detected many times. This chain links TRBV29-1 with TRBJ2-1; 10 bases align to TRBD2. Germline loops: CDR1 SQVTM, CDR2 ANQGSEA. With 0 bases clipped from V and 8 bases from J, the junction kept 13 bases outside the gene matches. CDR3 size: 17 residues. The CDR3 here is CSVEDDRSGGARDEQFF. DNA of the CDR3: TGCAGCGTTGAAGATGACCGGAGCGGGGGGGCCCGGGATGAGCAGTTCTTC.

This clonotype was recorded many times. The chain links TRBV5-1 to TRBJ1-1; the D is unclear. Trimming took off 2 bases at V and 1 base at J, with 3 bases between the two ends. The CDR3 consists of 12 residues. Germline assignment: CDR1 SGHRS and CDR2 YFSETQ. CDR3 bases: TGCGCCAGCAGCTTTGAGAACACTGAAGCTTTCTTT. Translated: CASSFENTEAFF.

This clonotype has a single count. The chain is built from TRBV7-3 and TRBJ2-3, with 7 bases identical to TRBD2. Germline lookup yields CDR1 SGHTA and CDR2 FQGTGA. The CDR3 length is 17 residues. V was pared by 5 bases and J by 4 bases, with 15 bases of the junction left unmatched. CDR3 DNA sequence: TGTGCCAGCAGCGGACGCCTGGGGCGGGGGAGTTCAGATACGCAGTATTTT. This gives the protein CASSGRLGRGSSDTQYF.

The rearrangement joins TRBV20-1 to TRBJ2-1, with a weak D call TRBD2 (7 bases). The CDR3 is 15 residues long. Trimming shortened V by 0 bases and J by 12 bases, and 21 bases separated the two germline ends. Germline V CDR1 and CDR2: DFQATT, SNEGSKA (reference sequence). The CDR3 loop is CSARDGGGRPSGQFF. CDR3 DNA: TGCAGTGCTAGAGATGGCGGGGGCCGCCCCTCGGGGCAGTTCTTC.

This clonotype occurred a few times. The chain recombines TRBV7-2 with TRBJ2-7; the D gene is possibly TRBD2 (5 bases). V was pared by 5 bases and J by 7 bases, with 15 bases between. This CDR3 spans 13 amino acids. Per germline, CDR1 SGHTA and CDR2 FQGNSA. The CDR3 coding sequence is TGTGCCAGCAGCCTAGAGGCGGGTGGGGAGCAGTACTTC. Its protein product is CASSLEAGGEQYF.

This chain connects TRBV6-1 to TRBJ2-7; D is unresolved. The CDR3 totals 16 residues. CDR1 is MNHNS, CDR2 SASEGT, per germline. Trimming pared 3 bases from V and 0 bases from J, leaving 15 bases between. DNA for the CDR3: TGTGCCAGCAGTGAGTTTGACCGTCCTTTCTCCTACGAGCAGTACTTC. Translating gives CASSEFDRPFSYEQYF.

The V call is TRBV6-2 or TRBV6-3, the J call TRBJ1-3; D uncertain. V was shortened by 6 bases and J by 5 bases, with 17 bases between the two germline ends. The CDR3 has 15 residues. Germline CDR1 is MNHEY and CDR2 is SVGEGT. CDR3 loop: CASSPTSNTRNTIYF. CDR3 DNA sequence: TGTGCCAGCAGCCCTACTTCGAATACCAGAAACACCATATATTTT.

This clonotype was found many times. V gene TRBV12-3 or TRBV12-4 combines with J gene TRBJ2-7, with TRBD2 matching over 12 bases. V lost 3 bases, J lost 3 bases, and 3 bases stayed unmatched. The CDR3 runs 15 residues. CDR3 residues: CASSFGLAGSYEQYF. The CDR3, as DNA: TGTGCCAGCAGTTTCGGACTAGCGGGGAGCTACGAGCAGTACTTC.

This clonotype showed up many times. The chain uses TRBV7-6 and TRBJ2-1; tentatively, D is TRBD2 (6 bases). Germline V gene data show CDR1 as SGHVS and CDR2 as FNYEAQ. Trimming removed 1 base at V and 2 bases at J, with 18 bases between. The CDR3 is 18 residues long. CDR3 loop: CASSLDGGITGAYNEQFF. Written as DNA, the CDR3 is TGTGCCAGCAGCTTAGATGGCGGGATTACCGGGGCCTACAATGAGCAGTTCTTC.

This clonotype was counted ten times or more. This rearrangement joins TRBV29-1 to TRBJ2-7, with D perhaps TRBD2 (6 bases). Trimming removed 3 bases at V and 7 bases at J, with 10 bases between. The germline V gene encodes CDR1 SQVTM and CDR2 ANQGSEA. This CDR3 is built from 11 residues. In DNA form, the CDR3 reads TGCAGCGTTGAGAAGGGGAGGGAGCAGTACTTC. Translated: CSVEKGREQYF.

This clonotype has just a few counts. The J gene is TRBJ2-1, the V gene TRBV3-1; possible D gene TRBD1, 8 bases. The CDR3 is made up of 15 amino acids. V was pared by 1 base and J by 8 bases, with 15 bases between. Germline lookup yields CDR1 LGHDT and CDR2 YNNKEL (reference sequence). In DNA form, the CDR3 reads TGTGCCAGCAGCCAAGTAAACAGGGGGGGTGATGAGCAGTTCTTC. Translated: CASSQVNRGGDEQFF.

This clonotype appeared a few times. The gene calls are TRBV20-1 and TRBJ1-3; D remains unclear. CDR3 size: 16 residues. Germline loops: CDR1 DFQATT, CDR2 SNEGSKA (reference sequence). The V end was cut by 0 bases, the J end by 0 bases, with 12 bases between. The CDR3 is CSARDLFAASGNTIYF. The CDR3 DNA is TGCAGTGCTAGAGATCTTTTCGCCGCCTCTGGAAACACCATATATTTT.

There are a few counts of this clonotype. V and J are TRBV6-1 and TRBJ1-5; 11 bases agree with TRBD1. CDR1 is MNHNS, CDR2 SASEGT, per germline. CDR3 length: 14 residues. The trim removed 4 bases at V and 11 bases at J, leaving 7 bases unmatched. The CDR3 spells CASSAQDRGPAQHF. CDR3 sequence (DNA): TGTGCCAGCAGTGCTCAGGACAGGGGGCCGGCCCAGCATTTT.

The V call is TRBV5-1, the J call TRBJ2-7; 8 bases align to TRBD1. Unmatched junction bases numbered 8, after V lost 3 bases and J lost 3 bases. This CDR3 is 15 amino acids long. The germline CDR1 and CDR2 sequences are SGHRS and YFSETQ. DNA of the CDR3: TGCGCCAGCAGCTCCGGACAGGGAAGTTTCTACGAGCAGTACTTC. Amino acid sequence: CASSSGQGSFYEQYF.

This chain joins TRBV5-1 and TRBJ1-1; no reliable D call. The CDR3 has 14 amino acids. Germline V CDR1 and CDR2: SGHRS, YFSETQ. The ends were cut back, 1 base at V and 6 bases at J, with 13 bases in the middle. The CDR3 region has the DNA TGCGCCAGCAGCTTGACGCGGTTCTTCGCTGAAGCTTTCTTT. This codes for CASSLTRFFAEAFF.

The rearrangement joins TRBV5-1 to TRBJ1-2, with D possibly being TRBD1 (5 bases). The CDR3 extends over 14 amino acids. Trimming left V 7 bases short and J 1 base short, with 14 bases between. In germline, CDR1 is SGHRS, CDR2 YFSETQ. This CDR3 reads CASAARRGNYGYTF. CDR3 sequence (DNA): TGCGCCAGCGCCGCTAGGAGGGGTAACTATGGCTACACCTTC.

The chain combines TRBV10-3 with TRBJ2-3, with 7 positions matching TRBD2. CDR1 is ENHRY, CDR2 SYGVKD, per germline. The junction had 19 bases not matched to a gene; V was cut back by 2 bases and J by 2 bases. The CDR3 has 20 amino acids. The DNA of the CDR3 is TGTGCCATCAGTGAGCCGGGAGGCCGGGGCGGCCTTGGTTTCACAGATACGCAGTATTTT. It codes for CAISEPGGRGGLGFTDTQYF.

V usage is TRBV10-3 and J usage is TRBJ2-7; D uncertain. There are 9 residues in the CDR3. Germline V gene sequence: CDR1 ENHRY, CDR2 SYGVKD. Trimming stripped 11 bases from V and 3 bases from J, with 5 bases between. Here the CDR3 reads CAFLYEQYF. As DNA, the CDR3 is TGTGCCTTCCTCTACGAGCAGTACTTC.